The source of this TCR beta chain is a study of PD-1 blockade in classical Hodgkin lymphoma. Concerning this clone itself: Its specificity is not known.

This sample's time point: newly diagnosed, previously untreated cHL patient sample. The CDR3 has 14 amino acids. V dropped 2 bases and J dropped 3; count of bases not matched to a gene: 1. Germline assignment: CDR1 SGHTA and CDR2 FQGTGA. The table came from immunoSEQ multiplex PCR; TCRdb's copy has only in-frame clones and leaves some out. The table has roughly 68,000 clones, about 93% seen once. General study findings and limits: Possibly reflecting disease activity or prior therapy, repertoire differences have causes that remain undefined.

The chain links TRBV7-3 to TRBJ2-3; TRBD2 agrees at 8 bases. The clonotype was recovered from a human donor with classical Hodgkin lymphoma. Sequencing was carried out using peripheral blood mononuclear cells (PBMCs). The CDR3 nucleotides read TGTGCCAGCAGCTTATCGGGGGGGACAGATACGCAGTATTTT. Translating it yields CASSLSGGTDTQYF. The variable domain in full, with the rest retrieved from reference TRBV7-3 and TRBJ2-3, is GAGVSQTPSNKVTEKGKYVELRCDPISGHTALYWYRQSLGQGPEFLIYFQGTGAADDSGLPNDRFFAVRPEGSVSTLKIQRTERGDSAVYLCASSLSGGTDTQYFGPGTRLTVL.